The count of the clone carrying this T cell receptor (beta chain) is one. Its target is unknown. This specimen comes from a study of regulatory dendritic cells for organ transplantation. Broader study findings: Regulatory dendritic cells appeared to expand memory CD8+ clones less than mature ones.

Germline V CDR1 and CDR2: WSHSY, SAAADI. V lost 0 bases and J lost 2, with 4 bases in between. This CDR3 has 13 amino acids. Only in-frame clones appear in the TCRdb table, and some are missing; sequencing was by immunoSEQ multiplex PCR. The table records around 5,000 clones, around two thirds of them present only once. Sequencing was done on a sample of memory CD8+ T cells from blood. The subset is: CD45RO+ memory T cells. The origin of this receptor is a human donor in good health. The chain uses TRBV10-2 and TRBJ1-2; no definite D call. CDR3: CASSESRNYGYTF. The CDR3 DNA reads as TGCGCCAGCAGTGAGTCCAGGAACTATGGCTACACCTTC.